This T cell receptor (beta chain) was recorded in a study of T and B cells in COVID-19 patients. On the study more broadly: Most recovered patients had mild to moderate COVID-19 treated as outpatients.

General study findings and limits: Symptomatic-phase blood samples from mildly ill patients and early samples from severe cases were scarce.

Multiplex PCR with BIOMED2 TRB-A/B primer pools amplified TRB rearrangements. TCRdb analysed the multiplex PCR reads with MiXCR anew, one entry per CDR3 protein. This sample has more than 20,000 distinct CDR3 sequences, with about 30% found just once. Blood genomic DNA input for TRB amplification was 250-500 ng. The CDR3 totals 14 residues. Germline V CDR1 and CDR2: SGHRS, YFSETQ. V lost 0 bases and J 6 bases, leaving 10 bases between the germline ends. Note on this clonotype: Its antigen remains unknown.

Material: blood. This TCR came from a human donor who had recovered from COVID-19. This chain joins TRBV5-1 and TRBJ2-1, with D possibly matching TRBD2 (5 bases). The CDR3 DNA follows: TGCGCCAGCAGCTTGGGAGGGATTCTCAATGAGCAGTTCTTC. It translates to CASSLGGILNEQFF.